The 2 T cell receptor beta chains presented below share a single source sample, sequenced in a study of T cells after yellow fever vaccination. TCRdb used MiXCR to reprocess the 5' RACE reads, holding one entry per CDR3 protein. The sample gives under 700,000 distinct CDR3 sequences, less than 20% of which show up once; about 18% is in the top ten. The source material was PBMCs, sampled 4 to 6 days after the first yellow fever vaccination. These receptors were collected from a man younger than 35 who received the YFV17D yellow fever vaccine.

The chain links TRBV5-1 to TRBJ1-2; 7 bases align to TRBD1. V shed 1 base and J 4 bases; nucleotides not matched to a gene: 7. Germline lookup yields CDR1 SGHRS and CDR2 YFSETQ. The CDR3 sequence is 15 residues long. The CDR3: CASSLNARGTYGYTF. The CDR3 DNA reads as TGCGCCAGCAGCTTGAACGCCAGGGGGACCTATGGCTACACCTTC.

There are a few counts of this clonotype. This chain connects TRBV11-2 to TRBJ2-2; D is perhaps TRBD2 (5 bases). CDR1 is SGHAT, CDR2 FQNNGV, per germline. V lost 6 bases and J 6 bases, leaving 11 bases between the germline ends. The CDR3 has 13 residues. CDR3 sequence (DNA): TGTGCCAGCAGACCTACTAGGGCCGGGGAGCTGTTTTTT. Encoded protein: CASRPTRAGELFF.